Below, 29 T cell receptor beta chains from the same sample are listed, as sequenced in a study of T cells in Graves' hyperthyroidism and ophthalmopathy. TCR beta CDR3 regions were amplified from RNA transcripts. The HTBI primer set was used in a first-round RT-PCR of the TCR CDR3. Each CDR3 protein is one row after TCRdb ran MiXCR on the multiplex PCR reads. The profile shows 550,000 to 800,000 distinct CDR3 sequences, about 18% of them singletons. The sample was blood. These receptors all stem from a man aged 45-65 years with Graves' hyperthyroidism.

This clonotype was seen many times. The chain carries TRBV27 and TRBJ1-1, with a possible D match to TRBD1 (5 bases). Trimming shortened V by 6 bases and J by 6 bases, and 20 bases separated the two germline ends. CDR3 size: 15 residues. Germline lookup yields CDR1 MNHEY and CDR2 SMNVEV (reference sequence). The CDR3 spells CASRALQGAIAEAFF. CDR3 coding DNA: TGTGCCAGCAGAGCACTCCAGGGAGCGATTGCTGAAGCTTTCTTT.

In this sample, this clonotype turned up many times. The V call is TRBV11-3, the J call TRBJ2-3; the D is unclear. From germline, CDR1 is SGHNT and CDR2 YENEEA. CDR3 size: 14 residues. Trimming took off 3 bases at V and 1 base at J, with 8 bases between the two ends. The CDR3 sequence is CASSLARCTDTQYF. The CDR3 nucleotides read TGTGCCAGCAGCTTGGCCCGCTGCACAGATACGCAGTATTTT.

This clonotype was seen at least ten times. V is TRBV25-1 and J is TRBJ2-3; 10 bases are shared with TRBD2. The CDR3 runs 14 residues. The ends lost 3 bases at V and 4 bases at J; junction bases unmatched: 1. CDR1 and CDR2 from the germline V gene are MGHDK and SYGVNS. The CDR3 here is CASSELAGADTQYF. DNA for the CDR3: TGTGCCAGCAGTGAGCTAGCGGGAGCAGATACGCAGTATTTT.

This chain connects TRBV4-1 to TRBJ2-1; TRBD2 matches 15 bases. The junction had 4 bases not matched to a gene; V was cut back by 4 bases and J by 9 bases. Per germline, CDR1 MGHRA and CDR2 YSYEKL. The CDR3 runs to 15 residues. CDR3 residues: CASSLGTSGRLEQFF. Written as DNA, the CDR3 is TGCGCCAGCAGCCTTGGGACTAGCGGGAGGCTTGAGCAGTTCTTC.

Comments on this clonotype: This could be a read error, since a much larger clone is one nucleotide away. The chain has TRBV7-9 and TRBJ2-3; TRBD1 matches 8 bases. The V gene end was trimmed by 0 bases and the J gene end by 2 bases; junction bases not matched to a gene: 1. Germline V gives CDR1 SEHNR, CDR2 FQNEAQ (reference sequence). There are 15 residues in the CDR3. The CDR3 DNA is TGTGCCAGCAGCTTAGCACAGGGGGTCACAGATACGCAGTATTTT. Its translation: CASSLAQGVTDTQYF.

This clonotype was observed a single time. V usage is TRBV9 and J usage is TRBJ2-1, with TRBD2 identical over 10 bases. V lost 7 bases and J lost 4; bases outside the gene matches: 8. The CDR3 spans 15 residues. Germline values: CDR1 SGDLS, CDR2 YYNGEE. The DNA of the CDR3 is TGTGCCAGCGCAAAGCTACTAGCGGGATACAATGAGCAGTTCTTC. Translation: CASAKLLAGYNEQFF.

The sample holds a few counts of this clonotype. Being one base from a much bigger clone, this may be a read error. The genes are TRBV7-6 and TRBJ2-7; 8 bases are shared with TRBD2. The CDR3 spans 15 residues. The V gene's germline CDR1 is SGHVS and CDR2 FNYEAQ. The CDR3 DNA follows: TGTGCCAGCAGCCCAAAGCGGGAGTTGGTCTACGATCAGTACTTC. It encodes CASSPKRELVYDQYF.

A few counts support this clonotype. The V call is TRBV6-2 or TRBV6-3, the J call TRBJ2-7; weak D call: TRBD2 (5 bases). Germline assignment: CDR1 MNHEY and CDR2 SVGEGT. Trimming left V 3 bases short and J 6 bases short, with 18 bases between. The CDR3 covers 15 residues. The CDR3 loop reads CASSYTWVIRGEQYF. The CDR3 DNA is TGTGCCAGCAGTTATACTTGGGTAATTCGGGGCGAGCAGTACTTC.

This clonotype was recorded at least ten times. The chain uses TRBV28 and TRBJ2-5; 7 nucleotides agree with TRBD2. The CDR3 is 14 amino acids. CDR1 is MDHEN, CDR2 SYDVKM, per germline. Germline trimming cut 10 bases from V and 4 bases from J; bases unmatched to any gene: 12. CDR3 amino acids: CAIGSGLTAETQYF. The CDR3 coding sequence is TGTGCCATAGGTAGCGGGCTCACCGCAGAGACCCAGTACTTC.

The table lists this clonotype with a few counts. The V gene is TRBV6-2 or TRBV6-3, the J gene TRBJ1-5, with unresolved D. From germline, CDR1 is MNHEY and CDR2 SVGEGT. CDR3 length: 12 residues. V was cut by 2 bases and J by 3 bases, with 2 bases left in between. The CDR3 is CASSYDNQPQHF. CDR3 nucleotide sequence: TGTGCCAGCAGTTACGACAATCAGCCCCAGCATTTT.

There are a few counts of this clonotype. The chain links TRBV19 to TRBJ2-7; possibly TRBD2 for D (6 bases). The CDR3 runs 13 residues. With 5 bases removed from V and 3 bases from J, the gap between germline ends came to 11 bases. Germline V gene sequence: CDR1 LNHDA, CDR2 SQIVND (reference sequence). CDR3 DNA: TGTGCCAGTAGTGCCCCCGGGAGCTACGAGCAGTACTTC. Its translation: CASSAPGSYEQYF.

The genes are TRBV4-3 and TRBJ1-5; D is uncertain. This CDR3 is built from 13 residues. V lost 3 bases, J lost 6 bases, and 9 bases lay in between. Germline loops: CDR1 LGHNA, CDR2 YSLEER. The CDR3 DNA is TGCGCCAGCAGCCAGATCCCCGGTCAGCCCCAGCATTTT. It encodes CASSQIPGQPQHF.

This clonotype was observed many times. This chain links TRBV11-2 with TRBJ2-1, with TRBD2 matching 14 bases. This CDR3 has 17 residues. V shed 5 bases and J 5 bases; nucleotides not matched to a gene: 8. The germline CDR1 and CDR2 sequences are SGHAT and FQNNGV. DNA for the CDR3: TGTGCCAGCAGCCAAAGACTAGCGGGAGGGATAGACAATGAGCAGTTCTTC. It translates to CASSQRLAGGIDNEQFF.

The sample holds a few counts of this clonotype. J is TRBJ1-6 and V is TRBV12-3 or TRBV12-4; weak D call: TRBD1 (5 bases). V gave up 5 bases and J gave up 10 bases, with 18 bases separating them. The CDR3 length is 15 residues. CDR3 residues: CASSPGGTLGSPLHF. The CDR3 region has the DNA TGTGCCAGCAGTCCCGGTGGGACCCTTGGGTCACCCCTCCACTTT.

This clonotype appeared once. This rearrangement joins TRBV29-1 to TRBJ1-2, with D perhaps TRBD1 (6 bases). Germline values: CDR1 SQVTM, CDR2 ANQGSEA. V gave up 8 bases and J gave up 3 bases, with 16 bases separating them. The CDR3 covers 13 residues. The chain's CDR3 is CSCGTPVDYGYTF. DNA for the CDR3: TGCAGCTGCGGGACACCGGTCGACTATGGCTACACCTTC.

This clonotype showed up just a few times. This rearrangement joins TRBV5-8 to TRBJ2-5, with 7 bases matching TRBD2. The CDR3 is 14 amino acids. CDR1 SGHTS and CDR2 YDEGEE come from the germline V gene. With 2 bases clipped from V and 1 base from J, the junction kept 2 bases outside the gene matches. CDR3 amino acids: CASSLAGIQETQYF. The CDR3 coding sequence is TGTGCCAGCAGCTTAGCGGGGATCCAAGAGACCCAGTACTTC.

This clonotype was found many times. The J gene is TRBJ2-3, the V gene TRBV10-3; 15 nucleotides match TRBD2. After removal of 10 bases from V and 6 bases from J, the junction contained 17 bases not matched to a gene. The CDR3 is made up of 18 amino acids. CDR1 and CDR2 from the germline V gene are ENHRY and SYGVKD. CDR3 nucleotide sequence: TGTGCCACAAGACCTGTTTCGGGACTAGCGGGAGGATGGGATACGCAGTATTTT. Its protein is CATRPVSGLAGGWDTQYF.

This clonotype was counted between two and nine times. The V gene is TRBV29-1, the J gene TRBJ2-7, with D perhaps given as TRBD1 or TRBD2 (5 bases each). In germline, CDR1 is SQVTM, CDR2 ANQGSEA. V gave up 7 bases and J gave up 5 bases, with 12 bases separating them. The CDR3 sequence is 11 residues long. For the CDR3, the DNA is TGCAGCGCCCCGAGGGACCACGAGCAGTACTTC. This translates into CSAPRDHEQYF.

In this sample, this clonotype turned up a few times. The CDR3, as DNA: TGTGCCAGCAGTAGACTAGCGGGAGGGCCAGAGGTTCGCACAGATACGCAGTATTTT. This sequence encodes CASSRLAGGPEVRTDTQYF. This chain uses TRBV6-4 with TRBJ2-3; 14 bases map to TRBD2. The CDR3 covers 19 residues. The J segment lost 1 base and the V segment lost 5 bases, leaving 11 bases of the junction unmatched. Germline loops: CDR1 MRHNA, CDR2 SNTAGT.

This clonotype showed up many times. This CDR3 is CASSLATGTTDTQYF. The CDR3 DNA reads TGTGCCAGCAGCTTAGCCACAGGAACCACAGATACGCAGTATTTT. J is TRBJ2-3 and V is TRBV7-6, with D perhaps TRBD1 (5 bases). Germline V CDR1 and CDR2: SGHVS, FNYEAQ. The V and J ends lost 0 bases and 2 bases respectively, with 9 bases between them. The CDR3 is 15 residues long.

This clonotype was seen ten or more times. The V call is TRBV20-1, the J call TRBJ2-3; the D is unclear. There are 15 residues in the CDR3. V dropped 0 bases and J dropped 0 bases, with 10 bases sitting between them. Germline V gene data show CDR1 as DFQATT and CDR2 as SNEGSKA (reference sequence). DNA for the CDR3: TGCAGTGCTAGAGATGGTTGGGGTAGCACAGATACGCAGTATTTT. The encoded protein is CSARDGWGSTDTQYF.

There are a few counts of this clonotype. The chain joins TRBV5-1 to TRBJ2-1; 11 bases align to TRBD2. CDR3 length: 14 residues. The V gene's germline CDR1 is SGHRS and CDR2 YFSETQ. The V gene end was trimmed by 1 base and the J gene end by 9 bases; junction bases not matched to a gene: 3. CDR3 sequence (DNA): TGCGCCAGCAGCTTGTTACTAGCGGGAGTTGAGCAGTTCTTC. Protein: CASSLLLAGVEQFF.

This rearrangement joins TRBV24-1 to TRBJ2-1; D may be TRBD2 (6 bases). There are 18 residues in the CDR3. V lost 4 bases and J lost 1, with 19 bases in between. Germline V lookup: CDR1 KGHDR, CDR2 SFDVKD. CDR3 amino acids: CATSDPRRASRSYNEQFF. The CDR3, as DNA: TGTGCCACCAGTGACCCGAGGAGGGCGAGCAGGTCCTACAATGAGCAGTTCTTC.

The chain links TRBV20-1 to TRBJ2-7; D may match TRBD1 or TRBD2 (6 bases each). V lost 5 bases and J lost 2, with 16 bases in between. The germline V gene has CDR1 DFQATT and CDR2 SNEGSKA (reference sequence). The CDR3 length is 14 residues. This CDR3 reads CSADRGQGTYEQYF. CDR3 nucleotide sequence: TGCAGTGCTGACCGGGGGCAGGGGACCTACGAGCAGTACTTC.

This clonotype came up many times. The chain combines TRBV29-1 with TRBJ2-7; 7 bases align to TRBD1. Trimming at V came to 4 bases and at J to 0 bases, leaving 6 bases not matched to a gene. Germline V CDR1 and CDR2: SQVTM, ANQGSEA. CDR3 size: 14 residues. CDR3 in amino acids: CSVAPSGGSYEQYF. The CDR3 DNA follows: TGCAGCGTTGCGCCGTCAGGGGGCTCCTACGAGCAGTACTTC.

The chain employs TRBV15 and TRBJ2-3, with 10 nucleotides matching TRBD1. With 2 bases clipped from V and 1 base from J, the junction kept 9 bases outside the gene matches. The CDR3 has 18 amino acids. Germline CDR1 reads LNHNV; CDR2 reads YYDKDF (reference sequence). The CDR3 here is CATSRTDDGTGGTDTQYF. The DNA of the CDR3 is TGTGCCACCAGCAGAACAGACGACGGGACAGGGGGCACAGATACGCAGTATTTT.

This clonotype was observed a few times. The rearrangement links TRBV12-3 or TRBV12-4 to TRBJ1-6; the D is unclear. The ends were cut back, 6 bases at V and 10 bases at J, with 7 bases in the middle. This CDR3 has 11 amino acids. CDR3 nucleotide sequence: TGTGCCAGCAGCCCGGGCTCACCCCTCCACTTT. Its protein is CASSPGSPLHF.

This clonotype occurred a few times. As DNA, the CDR3 is TGCGCCAGCAGCTTAAGAGCGTGGGATGCTAACTATGGCTACACCTTC. This codes for CASSLRAWDANYGYTF. The V call is TRBV5-1, the J call TRBJ1-2; D is uncertain. This CDR3 has 16 amino acids. Trimming removed 2 bases at V and 0 bases at J, with 14 bases between. From germline, CDR1 is SGHRS and CDR2 YFSETQ.

This clonotype was counted ten times or more. The chain carries TRBV27 and TRBJ1-2; 7 bases fit TRBD1. The germline CDR1 and CDR2 sequences are MNHEY and SMNVEV (reference sequence). The J segment lost 8 bases and the V segment lost 5 bases, leaving 8 bases of the junction unmatched. This CDR3 region has 13 residues. CDR3 in amino acids: CASSPYRGDGYTF. The CDR3 DNA reads as TGTGCCAGCAGTCCGTACAGGGGCGACGGCTACACCTTC.